A selection of T cell receptor beta chains follows, all from one sample in a study of T cell responses to AZD1222 COVID-19 vaccine. Sequenced by immunoSEQ multiplex PCR; TCRdb stores in-frame clones only, minus some. The sample holds over 90,000 clones, about 90% seen once. The material was peripheral blood, obtained on day 0 of AZD1222 vaccination. These receptors were taken from an adult in good health. The CDR3 runs from the conserved cysteine through the conserved F or W. Each record gives: clone size, J gene, V gene, D gene, CDR3 protein, CDR3 DNA. The D gene is left open where the match is weak. Not all rows give a size; the values are once, few, many and, for expanded clones, a class.

>-|TRBJ1-1|TRBV19|-
CASSIPGAVTEAFF
TGTGCCAGTAGTATACCCGGAGCGGTCACTGAAGCTTTCTTT
>-|TRBJ2-6|TRBV5-1|-
CASRWLPESGANVLTF
TGCGCCAGCAGGTGGCTCCCTGAGTCTGGGGCCAACGTCCTGACTTTC
>-|TRBJ1-4|TRBV28|-
CASSFMLSRHRLFF
TGTGCCAGCAGTTTCATGTTATCGCGGCATAGGCTGTTTTTT
>once|TRBJ1-3|TRBV3-1/TRBV3-2|-
CASSQQGLGSGNTIYF
TGTGCCAGCAGCCAACAGGGGCTGGGCTCTGGAAACACCATATATTTT
>-|TRBJ2-1|TRBV21-1|-
CASSKVVRDSDTYNEQFF
TGTGCCAGCAGCAAAGTCGTGCGGGACTCCGATACCTACAATGAGCAGTTCTTC
>-|TRBJ2-1|TRBV10-3|-
CAISESTGTNEQFF
TGTGCCATCAGTGAGTCGACGGGGACCAATGAGCAGTTCTTC
>-|TRBJ2-7|TRBV10-3|-
CAISEPFNTYEQYF
TGTGCCATCAGTGAGCCCTTCAACACCTACGAGCAGTACTTC
>-|TRBJ2-2|TRBV9|-
CASSPRRNTGELFF
TGTGCCAGCAGCCCACGCAGGAACACCGGGGAGCTGTTTTTT
>-|TRBJ2-1|TRBV4-2|-
CASSQGANEQFF
TGTGCCAGCAGCCAAGGAGCGAATGAGCAGTTCTTC
>-|TRBJ2-7|TRBV7-8|-
CASSRTQGGFDEQYF
TGTGCCAGCAGTAGGACCCAGGGAGGATTTGACGAGCAGTACTTC
>-|TRBJ2-3|TRBV11-2|-
CASSLADRSTDTQYF
TGTGCCAGCAGCTTAGCAGATCGGAGCACAGATACGCAGTATTTT
>once|TRBJ2-3|TRBV7-3|-
CASSLGIQTSTDTQYF
TGTGCCAGCAGCCTCGGGATACAGACTAGCACAGATACGCAGTATTTT
>-|TRBJ1-1|TRBV11-2|-
CASSYTEGTEAFF
TGTGCCAGCAGCTACACGGAGGGCACTGAAGCTTTCTTT
>-|TRBJ1-1|TRBV11-3|-
CASSLGLNTEAFF
TGTGCCAGCAGCTTAGGGTTGAACACTGAAGCTTTCTTT
>-|TRBJ2-7|TRBV11-2|TRBD1
CASSLGGQTYEQYF
TGTGCCAGCAGCTTAGGGGGACAGACCTACGAGCAGTACTTC
>-|TRBJ2-2|TRBV30|-
CAWRGRLGTGELFF
TGTGCCTGGAGGGGACGACTCGGCACCGGGGAGCTGTTTTTT
>-|TRBJ2-3|TRBV11-2|TRBD2
CASSFTGLAGTDTQYF
TGTGCCAGCAGCTTTACCGGACTAGCGGGCACAGATACGCAGTATTTT
>-|TRBJ1-5|TRBV10-3|TRBD1
CAISRQGSDQPQHF
TGTGCCATCAGCAGACAGGGCTCGGATCAGCCCCAGCATTTT
>once|TRBJ2-5|TRBV7-3|TRBD2
CASSWSGGARETQYF
TGTGCCAGCAGCTGGAGCGGGGGGGCCAGGGAGACCCAGTACTTC
>-|TRBJ1-2|TRBV5-1|-
CASSGGTASYGYTF
TGCGCCAGCAGCGGGGGTACAGCGAGCTATGGCTACACCTTC
>-|TRBJ1-2|TRBV6-5|TRBD1
CASGQGAGYTF
TGTGCCAGCGGACAGGGCGCTGGCTACACCTTC
>-|TRBJ2-1|TRBV3-1/TRBV3-2|-
CASSQDLGYNEQFF
TGTGCCAGCAGCCAAGATCTTGGGTACAATGAGCAGTTCTTC
>-|TRBJ2-2|TRBV7-2|-
CASSLDVTGELFF
TGTGCCAGCAGTTTAGATGTCACCGGGGAGCTGTTTTTT